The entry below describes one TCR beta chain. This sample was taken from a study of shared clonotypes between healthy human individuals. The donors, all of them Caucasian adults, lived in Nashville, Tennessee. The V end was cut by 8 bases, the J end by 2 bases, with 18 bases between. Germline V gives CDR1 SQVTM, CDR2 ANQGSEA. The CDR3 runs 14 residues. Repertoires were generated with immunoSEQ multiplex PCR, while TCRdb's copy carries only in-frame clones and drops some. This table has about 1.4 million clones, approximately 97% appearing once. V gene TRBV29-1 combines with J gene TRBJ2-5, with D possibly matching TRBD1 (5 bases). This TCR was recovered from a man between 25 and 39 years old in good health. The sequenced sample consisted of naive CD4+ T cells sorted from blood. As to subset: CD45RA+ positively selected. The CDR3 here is CSTLPGQGQETQYF. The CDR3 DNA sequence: TGCAGCACTCTCCCGGGTCAGGGTCAAGAGACCCAGTACTTC.